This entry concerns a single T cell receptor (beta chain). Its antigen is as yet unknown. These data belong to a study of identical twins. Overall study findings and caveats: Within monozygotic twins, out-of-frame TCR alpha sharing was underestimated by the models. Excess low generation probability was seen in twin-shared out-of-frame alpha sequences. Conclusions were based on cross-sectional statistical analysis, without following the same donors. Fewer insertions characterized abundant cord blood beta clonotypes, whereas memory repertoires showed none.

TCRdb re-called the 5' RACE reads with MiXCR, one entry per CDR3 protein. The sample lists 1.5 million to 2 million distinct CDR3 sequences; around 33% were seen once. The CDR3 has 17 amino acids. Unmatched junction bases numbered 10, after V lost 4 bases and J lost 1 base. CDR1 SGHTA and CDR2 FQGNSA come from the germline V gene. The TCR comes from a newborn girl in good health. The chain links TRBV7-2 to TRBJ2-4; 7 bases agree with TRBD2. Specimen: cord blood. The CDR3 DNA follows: TGTGCCAGCAGCTCCCGGACTAGTCTCCTGGCCAAAAACATTCAGTACTTC. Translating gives CASSSRTSLLAKNIQYF.